The table lists the clone carrying this TCR beta chain with many counts. The antigen remains undetermined. The data originate from a study of T-cell reconstitution after alpha-beta-depleted transplantation in children. Trimming removed 5 bases from V and 8 bases from J, with 7 bases in between. This CDR3 has 11 amino acids. The study, taken as a whole, reports: There were reportedly several hundred expanded graft clones from which alpha-beta T cells came about two months after transplant. At the one-year point after transplant, T-cell counts and TCRbeta diversity were found to come mostly from T cells that had been newly produced. At day 60, the high TCRbeta diversity found in some patients originated from recipient T cells and thymic progenitors that had survived.

Unique molecular identifiers were incorporated when the TCRbeta library was constructed. TCRdb analysed the PCR reads with MiXCR anew, one entry per CDR3 protein. The sample has approximately 800,000 distinct CDR3 sequences, about 15% seen once. Material: PBMCs, mostly from graft donor cells, obtained 360 days after TCRalphabeta/CD19-depleted stem cell transplant. The chain carries TRBV12-3 or TRBV12-4 and TRBJ2-1; no definite D call. The TCR was taken from a male patient younger than 18 who had a stem cell transplant for acute lymphoblastic leukemia, so the T cells may come from the graft donor. The CDR3 region is CASSPKYEQFF. CDR3 DNA sequence: TGTGCCAGCAGTCCCAAGTATGAGCAGTTCTTC.